This record covers a single TCR beta chain. Its antigen remains unidentified. The assay was immunoSEQ multiplex PCR, and TCRdb's table has in-frame clones only and misses some. Among 20,000 to 25,000 clones, more than 75% were seen once, and the ten largest hold about 4.5%. The data are from a study of chemoradiotherapy in HPV16-positive cancers. Whole-study context: Candidate HPV-specific clones and shared TCR motifs came from a couple of HPV16-positive patients.

Study-wide points: During treatment, candidate HPV-specific clones and E7-related motifs expanded in tumor. In HPV16-positive patients, HPV-responsive T-cell expansion tracked better recurrence-free survival. HPV-specific T cells were functionally defined from only a couple of HPV16-positive patients.

CDR3 length: 14 residues. Germline-derived CDR1 and CDR2 are WNHNN and SYGVQD (reference sequence). Losses at the gene ends were 3 bases for V and 4 bases for J; bases not matched to a gene: 5. The clonotype originates from a human donor with HPV-associated anogenital cancer. The sequenced sample was blood, obtained from a patient who underwent chemoradiotherapy. The V and J genes are TRBV10-1 and TRBJ1-2; 7 bases are a match to TRBD1. This chain's CDR3 is CASSEGQVPYGYTF. CDR3 nucleotides: TGCGCCAGCAGTGAAGGACAGGTTCCCTATGGCTACACCTTC.